The sequence of this TCR beta chain was determined in a study of T cell repertoires in ileal Crohn's disease. Study details: Biopsies of the neoterminal ileum at postoperative colonoscopy form M6 samples.

Time point described: neoterminal ileum biopsy at postoperative endoscopy, about 6 months after surgery. The CDR3 has 17 amino acids. V was cut by 3 bases and J by 0 bases, with 17 bases left in between. Germline assignment: CDR1 MDHEN and CDR2 SYDVKM. Some clones are missing from TCRdb's copy, which holds only in-frame ones; the method was immunoSEQ multiplex PCR. The repertoire holds around 5,600 clones, with just under 80% as singletons. The specimen sequenced was ileal tissue. The TCR was taken from an adult with Crohn's disease. This chain joins TRBV28 and TRBJ1-1, with a possible D match to TRBD1 (6 bases). The CDR3 spells CASSFGGASPLNTEAFF. As DNA, the CDR3 is TGTGCCAGCAGTTTTGGGGGCGCAAGCCCTTTGAACACTGAAGCTTTCTTT.